These 8 T cell receptor beta chains originate from one sample sequenced in a study of T cell responses to AZD1222 COVID-19 vaccine. Sequenced by immunoSEQ multiplex PCR; TCRdb stores in-frame clones only, minus some. The table records 150,000 or so clones, approximately 88% of them present only once. Sequences were derived from peripheral blood, sampled on day 0 of MenACWY control vaccination. These receptor sequences come from an adult in good health.

The chain joins TRBV9 to TRBJ2-3, with 11 nucleotides matching TRBD2. CDR3 length: 15 residues. V shed 0 bases and J 9 bases; nucleotides not matched to a gene: 6. The germline V gene has CDR1 SGDLS and CDR2 YYNGEE. The CDR3 DNA reads TGTGCCAGCAGCGTAGATTCTAGCGGGGGGCCGACGCAGTATTTT. Translating gives CASSVDSSGGPTQYF.

This chain links TRBV4-1 with TRBJ2-1; TRBD1 or TRBD2 may be the D gene (5 bases each). Trimming took off 4 bases at V and 4 bases at J, with 17 bases between the two ends. Germline CDR1 MGHRA, CDR2 YSYEKL. This CDR3 comprises 16 residues. CDR3 residues: CASSRLTSGAYNEQFF. The CDR3 DNA sequence: TGCGCCAGCAGCCGCCTAACTAGTGGGGCGTACAATGAGCAGTTCTTC.

J is TRBJ2-3 and V is TRBV4-2; 12 bases align to TRBD2. V was pared by 4 bases and J by 4 bases, with 9 bases of the junction left unmatched. There are 17 residues in the CDR3. CDR1 and CDR2 from the germline V gene are LGHNA and YNFKEQ. DNA of the CDR3: TGTGCCAGCAGCCGATCCCTAGCGGGAGGGCCCTCAGATACGCAGTATTTT. Its translation: CASSRSLAGGPSDTQYF.

V gene TRBV24-1 combines with J gene TRBJ2-3; D ambiguous. The germline V gene has CDR1 KGHDR and CDR2 SFDVKD. The CDR3 covers 14 residues. Trimming removed 4 bases at V and 1 base at J, with 8 bases between. In DNA, the CDR3 is TGTGCCACCAGTGACCCCGCAGGCACAGATACGCAGTATTTT. Translation: CATSDPAGTDTQYF.

The gene calls are TRBV6-4 and TRBJ2-1; a possible D gene is TRBD2 (5 bases). The V gene lost 5 bases and the J gene lost 5 bases, with 16 bases spanning the gap. The CDR3 is made up of 15 amino acids. Germline V lookup: CDR1 MRHNA, CDR2 SNTAGT. The CDR3: CASSSGRGIDNEQFF. CDR3 DNA: TGTGCCAGCAGTTCGGGCCGGGGTATCGACAATGAGCAGTTCTTC.

The chain carries TRBV6-5 and TRBJ1-4; 8 bases agree with TRBD1. This CDR3 spans 15 amino acids. Germline-derived CDR1 and CDR2 are MNHEY and SVGAGI. V shed 6 bases, J shed 2 bases, and the junction held 5 bases outside the gene matches. CDR3 amino acids: CASRDRGATNEKLFF. For the CDR3, the DNA is TGTGCCAGCAGAGACAGGGGCGCGACTAATGAAAAACTGTTTTTT.

The chain combines TRBV9 with TRBJ2-1; 15 bases are shared with TRBD2. The trim removed 1 base at V and 3 bases at J, leaving 2 bases unmatched. The CDR3 is made up of 17 amino acids. Germline values: CDR1 SGDLS, CDR2 YYNGEE. The CDR3 nucleotides read TGTGCCAGCAGCGTACAGGGACTAGCGGGAGGCTACAATGAGCAGTTCTTC. Its protein is CASSVQGLAGGYNEQFF.

V is TRBV6-1 and J is TRBJ1-2; no clear D gene. The V end was cut by 3 bases, the J end by 5 bases, with 4 bases between. CDR3 length: 11 amino acids. CDR1 is MNHNS and CDR2 is SASEGT in the germline V gene. The CDR3 is CASSEFYGYTF. The DNA for the CDR3 is TGTGCCAGCAGTGAGTTTTATGGCTACACCTTC.